These T cell receptor beta chains were read from a single sample in a study of T cell repertoires in cytomegalovirus infection. In TCRdb, the reads were re-called with MiXCR into one record per CDR3 protein. The repertoire holds hundreds of thousands of distinct CDR3 sequences, approximately 31% seen once, with approximately 14% in the top ten. Sequenced input: PBMCs. The receptor source for this set is a human donor in good health (CMV status not recorded). Some clones in this sample may be carry-over from other donors' samples. Each CDR3 is given with its conserved first and last residue. Each record gives: J gene, CDR3 length, D gene, clone size, V gene, CDR3 DNA, CDR3 protein. A D gene is named only where the DNA matches it firmly. Size values are once, few and many counts, or a class for expanded clones, and some rows have none.

TRBJ1-5	14	.	many	TRBV7-2	TGTGCCAGCAGCCTTGGGATAGCAAATCAGCCCCAGCATTTT	CASSLGIANQPQHF
TRBJ2-2	15	.	once	TRBV6-2/TRBV6-3	TGTGCCAGCCTTACACAGGGACTGAACACCGGGGAGCTGTTTTTT	CASLTQGLNTGELFF
TRBJ1-6	15	.	.	TRBV6-2/TRBV6-3	TGTGCCAGCAGTCCTTTCGGGACGGGGAATTCACCCCTCCACTTT	CASSPFGTGNSPLHF
TRBJ2-2	14	.	many	TRBV12-3/TRBV12-4	TGTGCCAGCAGCTCCGGGACAAGAACCGGGGAGCTGTTTTTT	CASSSGTRTGELFF
TRBJ2-5	11	.	many	TRBV12-3/TRBV12-4	TGTGCCAGCAGCTTTGGAGAGACCCAGTACTTC	CASSFGETQYF
TRBJ2-5	14	TRBD2	few	TRBV20-1	TGCAGTGCTCTAAAGCGGGGGGGTGTAGAGACCCAGTACTTC	CSALKRGGVETQYF
TRBJ2-1	17	.	.	TRBV4-1	TGCGCCAGCAGCCAAGAATGGGCCGGGGGCTCCTACAATGAGCAGTTCTTC	CASSQEWAGGSYNEQFF
TRBJ2-2	16	TRBD1	.	TRBV4-3	TGCGCCAGCAGCCAAGATCGGGACAGGCTCACCGGGGAGCTGTTTTTT	CASSQDRDRLTGELFF
TRBJ1-5	18	TRBD1	.	TRBV23-1	TGCGCCAGCAGTCCACAAATTAGCACAGGGGGCTCGGATCAGCCCCAGCATTTT	CASSPQISTGGSDQPQHF
TRBJ2-7	15	.	.	TRBV5-6	TGTGCCAGCAGCCCATCCAGGGGGGCTAACTACGAGCAGTACTTC	CASSPSRGANYEQYF
TRBJ2-7	16	TRBD2	.	TRBV6-6	TGTGCCAGCAGTTACTCGTCACTAGCGGGGAGCTACGAGCAGTACTTC	CASSYSSLAGSYEQYF
TRBJ2-1	14	.	once	TRBV4-3	TGCGCCAGCAGCCAAGAGGTTGTGGTCAATGAGCAGTTCTTC	CASSQEVVVNEQFF
TRBJ2-7	13	.	many	TRBV11-2	TGTGCCAGCAGCCGGGACAATAGCTACGAGCAGTACTTC	CASSRDNSYEQYF
TRBJ2-1	19	TRBD2	.	TRBV6-6	TGTGCCAGCAGTTACTACGTTGGCGGGGGGGCTAGGGCCTACAATGAGCAGTTCTTC	CASSYYVGGGARAYNEQFF
TRBJ2-1	14	.	.	TRBV24-1	TGTGCCACCAGTGACTCGGGAAGACAGGCCCCTTTCGTCTTC	CATSDSGRQAPFVF
TRBJ2-1	17	TRBD1	many	TRBV7-6	TGTGCCAGCAGCTTAGCTGGGACAGGGGTTCTCTACAATGAGCAGTTCTTC	CASSLAGTGVLYNEQFF
TRBJ2-1	14	TRBD1	.	TRBV2	TGTGCCAGCAGTGAGGGACAGGGTATCAATGAGCAGTTCTTC	CASSEGQGINEQFF
TRBJ1-1	14	.	few	TRBV5-1	TGCGCCAGCAGCTTGGGACCGATCAACACTGAAGCTTTCTTT	CASSLGPINTEAFF
TRBJ2-7	14	.	many	TRBV5-1	TGCGCCAGCAGCCCGGGACCCACCACGGACGAGCAGTACTTC	CASSPGPTTDEQYF
TRBJ2-1	16	.	.	TRBV11-1	TGTGCCAGCAGCTCAGGTGGCAGGGGGGTCTACAATGAGCAGTTCTTC	CASSSGGRGVYNEQFF
TRBJ1-4	11	.	many	TRBV6-6	TGTGCCAGCAGTACGGCCGAAAAACTGTTTTTT	CASSTAEKLFF
TRBJ2-1	16	TRBD2	many	TRBV7-2	TGTGCCAGCAGCTTACGGCCCAGCGGGGGGGTAGATGAGCAGTTCTTC	CASSLRPSGGVDEQFF
TRBJ2-7	14	.	few	TRBV29-1	TGCAGCGTTTCGGTCCAGGGAAGGACCTACGAGCAGTACTTC	CSVSVQGRTYEQYF
TRBJ2-3	15	.	.	TRBV6-6	TGTGCCAGCACCAGGACTGCCCTCGGCACAGATACGCAGTATTTT	CASTRTALGTDTQYF
TRBJ2-7	16	TRBD2	.	TRBV18	TGTGCCAGCTCCCCTCTCGCGCGGGGGAGCTCCTACGAGCAGTACTTC	CASSPLARGSSYEQYF
TRBJ2-1	14	.	many	TRBV7-8	TGTGCCAGCAGCTTAAAGGACCGATACAATGAGCAGTTCTTC	CASSLKDRYNEQFF
TRBJ1-4	14	.	.	TRBV7-9	TGTGCCAGCAGCGACGTAGGGGATTATGAAAAACTGTTTTTT	CASSDVGDYEKLFF
TRBJ2-1	16	TRBD1	few	TRBV10-3	TGTGCCATCAGTGAGCCCGACAGGGTCTCGATCAATGAGCAGTTCTTC	CAISEPDRVSINEQFF
TRBJ2-1	15	TRBD2	once	TRBV7-2	TGTGCCAGCAGCTCGACTAGCGGGGCTTACAATGAGCCGTTCTTC	CASSSTSGAYNEPFF
TRBJ1-5	12	.	.	TRBV6-2/TRBV6-3	TGTGCCACCCATACGGTGGGTCAGCCCCAGCATTTT	CATHTVGQPQHF
TRBJ2-7	12	.	many	TRBV19	TGTGCCAGTTTTTACAGGACCTACGAGCAGTACTTC	CASFYRTYEQYF
TRBJ2-7	15	TRBD2	many	TRBV7-2	TGTGCCAGCAGCTTGAGAGGCGGGGGGGCTTACGAGCAGTACTTC	CASSLRGGGAYEQYF
TRBJ2-7	13	.	.	TRBV6-5	TGTGCCAGCAGCCCTGTGGGGGACTACGAGCAGTACTTC	CASSPVGDYEQYF
TRBJ1-6	13	.	few	TRBV20-1	TGCAGTGCTAGAAGCGGGGGTTGGTCACCCCTCCACTTT	CSARSGGWSPLHF
TRBJ2-2	18	.	.	TRBV18	TGTGCCAGCTCAGCACAAACCCCGGGGAGGCTATCCACCGGGGAGCTGTTTTTT	CASSAQTPGRLSTGELFF
TRBJ2-1	13	TRBD2	.	TRBV6-5	TGTGCCAGCAGTCCAGGACTAGCTGGGGAGCAGTTCTTC	CASSPGLAGEQFF
TRBJ2-2	15	.	few	TRBV15	TGTGCCACCTTGTGGGACTGGACTAACACCGGGGAGCTGTTTTTT	CATLWDWTNTGELFF
TRBJ1-1	14	.	.	TRBV9	TGTGCCAGCAGCGTAGCTGGGTTCCTATCTGAAGCTTTCTTT	CASSVAGFLSEAFF
TRBJ2-7	13	.	.	TRBV20-1	TGCAGTGCTATGGGGGACACCACCTACGAGCAGTACTTC	CSAMGDTTYEQYF
TRBJ1-1	17	TRBD1	few	TRBV7-9	TGTGCCAGCAGCAGTACCCGGGACAGGGGATTGGGCACTGAAGCTTTCTTT	CASSSTRDRGLGTEAFF
TRBJ1-1	14	.	.	TRBV4-2	TGTGCCAGCAGCCAAGACCCGAGGGACACTGAAGCTTTCTTT	CASSQDPRDTEAFF
TRBJ1-6	17	.	.	TRBV11-2	TGTGCCAGCAGCTTATTACCGGGAAGCTCCTATAATTCACCCCTCCACTTT	CASSLLPGSSYNSPLHF
TRBJ2-7	13	.	many	TRBV7-9	TGTGCCAGCAGCCGCAGTTTGGACCACGAGCAGTACTTC	CASSRSLDHEQYF